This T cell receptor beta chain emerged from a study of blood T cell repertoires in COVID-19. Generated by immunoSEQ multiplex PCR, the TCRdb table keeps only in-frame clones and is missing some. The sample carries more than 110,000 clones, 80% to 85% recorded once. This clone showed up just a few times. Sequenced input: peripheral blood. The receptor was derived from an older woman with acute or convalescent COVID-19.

In DNA, the CDR3 is TGCGCCAGCAGTGAGTCGAAGAGCCCCGGGGAGCTGTTTTTT. This gives the protein CASSESKSPGELFF. This sequence joins TRBV10-1 and TRBJ2-2; D ambiguous. The V end lost 0 bases, the J end lost 6 bases, and 8 bases lay between the germline ends. The germline V gene has CDR1 WNHNN and CDR2 SYGVQD (reference sequence). The CDR3 contains 14 residues.